Each of the 13 T cell receptor beta chains below was sequenced from the same sample in a study of identical twins. In TCRdb, the 5' RACE reads were re-called with MiXCR into one record per CDR3 protein. The sample comprises approximately 1.8 million distinct CDR3 sequences, less than 35% of which are singletons, and more than 0.25% rests with the top ten. Sample: cord blood. The receptors stem from a newborn girl in good health.

The chain has TRBV29-1 and TRBJ1-1; a possible D gene is TRBD1 (5 bases). V was pared by 4 bases and J by 3 bases, with 15 bases between. Germline-derived CDR1 and CDR2 are SQVTM and ANQGSEA. The CDR3 covers 14 residues. The CDR3 bases are TGCAGCGTTGGGGACGGGACTATCTACACTGAAGCTTTCTTT. Its protein is CSVGDGTIYTEAFF.

The rearrangement uses TRBV12-3 or TRBV12-4 and TRBJ2-1, with TRBD2 matching 7 bases. V lost 2 bases, J lost 5 bases, and 3 bases stayed unmatched. CDR3 length: 14 residues. CDR3 protein: CASSLSGGDNEQFF. The CDR3 nucleotides are TGTGCCAGCAGTTTAAGTGGGGGGGACAATGAGCAGTTCTTC.

This clonotype was seen only a few times. V gene TRBV20-1 combines with J gene TRBJ2-7; D is perhaps TRBD1 (5 bases). Trimming took off 1 base at V and 4 bases at J, with 8 bases between the two ends. Germline assignment: CDR1 DFQATT and CDR2 SNEGSKA (reference sequence). The length of the CDR3 is 12 residues. The CDR3 protein is CSARARVYEQYF. In DNA form, the CDR3 reads TGCAGTGCTAGAGCCAGGGTTTACGAGCAGTACTTC.

The CDR3 protein is CSAGDPERHSTDTQYF. CDR3 nucleotide sequence: TGCAGTGCTGGCGACCCGGAGCGACATAGCACAGATACGCAGTATTTT. V usage is TRBV20-1 and J usage is TRBJ2-3; no clear D gene. Between the trimmed V and J ends, which lost 5 bases and 0 bases, there was a span of 18 bases. Germline CDR1 and CDR2: DFQATT and SNEGSKA (reference sequence). The CDR3 spans 16 residues.

The table lists this clonotype with a few counts. The chain recombines TRBV27 with TRBJ2-6, with 9 bases identical to TRBD2. Losses at the gene ends were 0 bases for V and 4 bases for J; bases not matched to a gene: 4. The CDR3 has 17 residues. Germline CDR1 and CDR2: MNHEY and SMNVEV (reference sequence). CDR3 DNA: TGTGCCAGCAGTTTATCCCTGACTAGCGGCGGGGCCAACGTCCTGACTTTC. This codes for CASSLSLTSGGANVLTF.

This clonotype turned up a few times. This chain connects TRBV11-1 to TRBJ1-2, with TRBD1 identical over 7 bases. Germline CDR1 reads SGHAT; CDR2 reads FQDESV (reference sequence). This CDR3 has 13 amino acids. The trim removed 5 bases at V and 8 bases at J, leaving 8 bases unmatched. CDR3 nucleotide sequence: TGTGCCAGCAGCCCGACAGGGCCTAGCGGCTACACCTTC. This codes for CASSPTGPSGYTF.

This clonotype was seen repeatedly, ten times or more. J is TRBJ2-7 and V is TRBV29-1; TRBD1 agrees at 8 bases. Germline-derived CDR1 and CDR2 are SQVTM and ANQGSEA. The CDR3 is made up of 15 amino acids. The V and J ends lost 1 base and 2 bases, in that order; junction bases with no gene match: 7. CDR3 coding DNA: TGCAGCGTTGAAGGGGGGACAGGTCCCACCTACGAGCAGTACTTC. Protein product: CSVEGGTGPTYEQYF.

V and J are TRBV10-3 and TRBJ2-1; D not resolved. Germline V gene data show CDR1 as ENHRY and CDR2 as SYGVKD. The V gene lost 4 bases and the J gene lost 3 bases, with 13 bases spanning the gap. This CDR3 is built from 15 residues. CDR3 DNA sequence: TGTGCCATCAGTGGAAGGCGTGGGGACTACAATGAGCAGTTCTTC. Residues: CAISGRRGDYNEQFF.

The chain links TRBV27 to TRBJ1-3; D gene unclear. V dropped 2 bases and J dropped 0 bases, with 5 bases sitting between them. The CDR3 loop spans 14 amino acids. Germline V gives CDR1 MNHEY, CDR2 SMNVEV (reference sequence). The CDR3 loop is CASSLHYSGNTIYF. The CDR3 DNA sequence: TGTGCCAGCAGTTTACATTACTCTGGAAACACCATATATTTT.

The rearrangement uses TRBV6-5 and TRBJ2-3; the D gene is possibly TRBD1 (6 bases). The CDR3 contains 16 residues. Trimming removed 2 bases at V and 4 bases at J, with 16 bases between. Germline CDR1 and CDR2: MNHEY and SVGAGI. CDR3 loop: CASSYLRGVGADTQYF. The CDR3 DNA follows: TGTGCCAGCAGTTACCTCAGGGGTGTTGGCGCAGATACGCAGTATTTT.

Only one count was recorded for this clonotype. This chain joins TRBV27 and TRBJ1-5; D is uncertain. V shed 6 bases and J shed 5 bases, with 11 bases lying between them. This CDR3 comprises 13 residues. Germline V gene sequence: CDR1 MNHEY, CDR2 SMNVEV (reference sequence). CDR3 bases: TGTGCCAGCAGAGAGGTGGTTGATCAGCCCCAGCATTTT. Translating gives CASREVVDQPQHF.

This clonotype was counted ten times or more. CDR3 sequence: CASRGTLNYGYTF. The CDR3 DNA is TGTGCCAGCAGGGGGACACTAAACTATGGCTACACCTTC. The V and J genes are TRBV5-6 and TRBJ1-2, with D perhaps matching TRBD1 (6 bases). V was shortened by 5 bases and J by 2 bases, with 10 bases between the two germline ends. This CDR3 region has 13 residues. Germline loops: CDR1 SGHDT, CDR2 YYEEEE.

V usage is TRBV2 and J usage is TRBJ2-7; a possible D gene is TRBD2 (5 bases). Trimming took off 9 bases at V and 2 bases at J, with 20 bases between the two ends. The germline CDR1 and CDR2 sequences are SNHLY and FYNNEI. CDR3 length equals 15 residues. This CDR3 reads CASLLGASAAYEQYF. DNA for the CDR3: TGTGCCAGTCTCCTGGGAGCCAGCGCGGCCTACGAGCAGTACTTC. Full variable domain (remainder filled in from reference TRBV2 and TRBJ2-7): EPEVTQTPSHQVTQMGQEVILRCVPISNHLYFYWYRQILGQKVEFLVSFYNNEISEKSEIFDDQFSVERPDGSNFTLKIRSTKLEDSAMYFCASLLGASAAYEQYFGPGTRLTVT.